This entry lists 9 T cell receptor beta chains sequenced from one sample in a study of shared clonotypes between healthy human individuals (dated by TCRdb to 2019 to 2021). Libraries were made using the immunoSEQ multiplex PCR assay. Drawn from immuneACCESS, this table holds only the in-frame rearrangements with V and J called that TCRdb kept. Clones are partly lost; checked studies trace under half to an unresolved V gene and leave the rest unexplained. The sample has around 700,000 clones on record, less than 80% of them singletons. The top ten clonotypes cover 1.5% to 2% of the sample. The sample consisted of memory CD4+ T cells sorted from blood. The cell subset or site label corresponds to: CD45RA-negative fraction. The receptors stem from a woman in her twenties or thirties in good health.

The V and J genes are TRBV5-1 and TRBJ2-1; tentatively, D is TRBD2 (5 bases). Germline CDR1 is SGHRS and CDR2 is YFSETQ. The CDR3 length is 15 residues. V was pared by 3 bases and J by 0 bases, with 10 bases between. DNA of the CDR3: TGCGCCAGCAGCTCTTCTAGCTCCTCCTACAATGAGCAGTTCTTC. This sequence encodes CASSSSSSSYNEQFF.

The rearrangement links TRBV6-5 to TRBJ1-1; a weak D match, TRBD1 (5 bases). The CDR3 sequence is 14 residues long. CDR1 is MNHEY and CDR2 is SVGAGI in the germline V gene. V was shortened by 5 bases and J by 3 bases, with 13 bases between the two germline ends. DNA of the CDR3: TGTGCCAGCAGTGCGCAGGGTCTGTACACTGAAGCTTTCTTT. It specifies CASSAQGLYTEAFF.

This clone has only a few counts. The V gene is TRBV19, the J gene TRBJ2-6; D assignment may be TRBD1 or TRBD2 (5 bases each). The CDR3 length is 15 residues. The V and J ends lost 2 bases and 2 bases respectively, with 7 bases between them. The germline CDR1 and CDR2 sequences are LNHDA and SQIVND (reference sequence). CDR3 coding DNA: TGTGCCAGTAGTATATGGGGGACTGGGGCCAACGTCCTGACTTTC. It specifies CASSIWGTGANVLTF.

This sequence joins TRBV19 and TRBJ1-2; D might be TRBD1 (6 bases). Germline CDR1 is LNHDA and CDR2 is SQIVND (reference sequence). V lost 5 bases and J lost 4, with 17 bases in between. This CDR3 contains 15 residues. Here the CDR3 reads CASSEGGTPRYGYTF. DNA of the CDR3: TGTGCCAGTAGTGAGGGGGGGACACCGCGCTATGGCTACACCTTC.

The genes are TRBV7-9 and TRBJ2-1, with 9 positions matching TRBD2. Germline lookup yields CDR1 SEHNR and CDR2 FQNEAQ (reference sequence). The J segment lost 3 bases and the V segment lost 6 bases, leaving 9 bases of the junction unmatched. This CDR3 has 16 amino acids. For the CDR3, the DNA is TGTGCCAGCAGGCCGGGACCTAGCGGGAACTACAATGAGCAGTTCTTC. It codes for CASRPGPSGNYNEQFF.

The rearrangement links TRBV18 to TRBJ2-7, with D maybe TRBD2 (6 bases). V was pared by 0 bases and J by 7 bases, with 10 bases between. This CDR3 is 13 amino acids long. Germline CDR1 KGHSH, CDR2 LQKENI. CDR3 residues: CASSPPTAGEQYF. In nucleotides, the CDR3 is TGTGCCAGCTCACCACCGACGGCGGGAGAGCAGTACTTC.

In its sample, this clone was seen a few times. J is TRBJ2-7 and V is TRBV6-1; D tentatively fits TRBD1 or TRBD2 (6 bases each). CDR1 and CDR2 (germline): MNHNS, SASEGT. V lost 5 bases and J lost 4, with 18 bases in between. This CDR3 has 15 amino acids. The CDR3 DNA follows: TGTGCCAGCAGTCAAGGGGGACTGGCAATATACGAGCAGTACTTC. It encodes CASSQGGLAIYEQYF.

This clone appeared a few times. The chain is built from TRBV2 and TRBJ2-3, with a possible D match to TRBD2 (5 bases). The germline V gene has CDR1 SNHLY and CDR2 FYNNEI. This CDR3 is 17 amino acids long. V lost 7 bases to trimming and J lost 0 bases, with 20 bases between them. The CDR3 spells CASTEGWRLRSTDTQYF. CDR3 in DNA: TGTGCCAGCACCGAAGGATGGAGGCTGCGGAGCACAGATACGCAGTATTTT. Variable domain in full (rest from reference TRBV2 and TRBJ2-3): EPEVTQTPSHQVTQMGQEVILRCVPISNHLYFYWYRQILGQKVEFLVSFYNNEISEKSEIFDDQFSVERPDGSNFTLKIRSTKLEDSAMYFCASTEGWRLRSTDTQYFGPGTRLTVL.

The chain links TRBV27 to TRBJ2-7; D might be TRBD1 (6 bases). Germline V CDR1 and CDR2: MNHEY, SMNVEV (reference sequence). Trimming stripped 6 bases from V and 2 bases from J, with 20 bases between. The CDR3 covers 16 residues. CDR3 residues: CASSNRIHRAPYEQYF. CDR3 DNA sequence: TGTGCCAGCAGCAATCGGATCCACAGGGCACCCTACGAGCAGTACTTC.